The T cell receptor (beta chain) described here comes from a study of post-analysis software for immune sequencing data. Whole-study context: The cohort encompassed relapsing-remitting, secondary progressive and progressive-relapsing multiple sclerosis disease courses. Broader study findings: Elevated frequency relative to controls characterized four or five TRBV segments in patients, TRBV5-6, TRBV5-1 and TRBV20-1 among them. Multiple sclerosis was associated with a significant reduction in normalized Chao1 diversity relative to controls. Samples from a shared batch, those prepared together, strongly co-clustered by F measure.

Prepared libraries of TCR beta cDNA carried unique molecular identifiers. There were about 0.95 to 11 million T cells, and around 500,000 cDNA molecules came from them. TCRdb passed the PCR reads through MiXCR, listing each CDR3 protein once. The table shows hundreds of thousands of distinct CDR3 sequences, with about 44% occurring only once. A few counts support this clonotype. Its antigen is still unknown. The V gene end was trimmed by 4 bases and the J gene end by 13 bases; junction bases not matched to a gene: 8. Per germline, CDR1 WNHNN and CDR2 SYGVQD (reference sequence). The CDR3 runs 14 residues.

The sample comprised blood. The chain uses TRBV10-1 and TRBJ2-1, with 12 bases that match TRBD2. The sequence derives from a girl between 10 and 17 years old with multiple sclerosis. This chain's CDR3 is CASSVSSGRAGQFF. CDR3 DNA sequence: TGCGCCAGCAGTGTTTCTAGCGGGAGGGCCGGTCAGTTCTTC.